A selection of T cell receptor beta chains follows, all from one sample in a study of cytomegalovirus exposure and HLA in healthy donors. Clones were read by immunoSEQ multiplex PCR, and TCRdb kept only the in-frame ones, dropping some. The table lists about 130,000 clones, 70% to 85% of them singletons, with under 3% in the top ten. Material: PBMCs. These receptors all come from a woman aged 55-69 years in good health and CMV-seropositive. Both conserved end residues are part of each CDR3.

v_call	j_call	cdr3_aa
TRBV18	TRBJ2-5	CASSPSRETQYF
TRBV7-9	TRBJ1-5	CATSTGDQPQHF
TRBV7-8	TRBJ1-2	CASSYSPASGYGYTF
TRBV4-2	TRBJ1-4	CASSQERRGAEKLFF
TRBV5-1	TRBJ1-4	CASSLDGQGGSEKLFF
TRBV9	TRBJ2-3	CASSVRAGGFTDTQYF
TRBV11-3	TRBJ1-1	CASSLAPGTGETFF
TRBV5-1	TRBJ1-2	CASSLFRDSNYGYTF
TRBV29-1	TRBJ1-2	CSVLVILGYTF
TRBV5-1	TRBJ1-6	CASSLDRASSPLHF
TRBV6-1	TRBJ2-3	CASLTEEGTDTQYF
TRBV6-6	TRBJ1-2	CSSSPTRDYGYTF
TRBV9	TRBJ1-2	CASSVAQGAGGYTF
TRBV6-1	TRBJ1-2	CASSPGGNYGYTF
TRBV5-4	TRBJ1-2	CASSHRQGSYGYTF
TRBV6-5	TRBJ1-1	CASSYSGRTEAFF
TRBV18	TRBJ1-4	CASSLTGEKLFF
TRBV5-1	TRBJ2-7	CASSLGQGANEQYF
TRBV13	TRBJ2-1	CASSLGRGSNNEQFF
TRBV29-1	TRBJ2-1	CSVAGRDNSYNEQFF
TRBV6-5	TRBJ2-7	CASGRLTDSDEQYF
TRBV9	TRBJ1-3	CASSRGDSGNTIYF
TRBV6-1	TRBJ2-2	CAIRGQGPVGELFF
TRBV7-3	TRBJ2-1	CASSLKESNYNEQFF
TRBV9	TRBJ2-7	CASSVAFKGYEQYF
TRBV7-9	TRBJ2-3	CASSLIAGADWGEDTQYF
TRBV21-1	TRBJ1-5	CASRSPHRDFSNQPQHF
TRBV19	TRBJ1-2	CASSPDRGPYGYTF
TRBV2	TRBJ2-7	CASSEGQIGYEQYF
TRBV5-1	TRBJ2-5	CASSLDQETQYF
TRBV14	TRBJ2-7	CASSQVDTSYEQYF
TRBV5-1	TRBJ1-2	CASSLNPTGSIGYTF
TRBV7-9	TRBJ2-2	CASRTLGARELFF
TRBV13	TRBJ2-5	CASSSAGLELETQYF
TRBV4-1	TRBJ1-1	CASSLISVNTEAFF
TRBV9	TRBJ2-3	CASSPRLAGGGTDTQYF
TRBV10-1	TRBJ1-1	CASSAQLNTEAFF
TRBV7-3	TRBJ1-4	CASSETGQPNEKLFF
TRBV7-9	TRBJ1-4	CSSSSGIENEKLFF
TRBV29-1	.	CSGGLKDEQYF
TRBV5-1	TRBJ1-4	CASSAFFGQENEKLFF
TRBV6-5	TRBJ1-1	CASSLRGRQTVAFF
TRBV18	TRBJ1-5	CASSPQGQGNQPQHF
TRBV6-1	TRBJ1-1	CASLPRDRTNTEAFF
TRBV25-1	TRBJ2-4	CASSVAGVAKNIQYF
TRBV9	TRBJ2-7	CASSARIGGLDEQYF
TRBV29-1	TRBJ1-2	CSVPEVTYGYTF
TRBV7-2	TRBJ1-6	CASSLGRTANSPLHF
TRBV14	TRBJ2-5	CASSLLWTQYF
TRBV18	TRBJ1-5	CASSPLSGTGMSQPQHF
TRBV7-2	TRBJ1-5	CASSYAGVPNQPQHF
TRBV10-3	TRBJ2-7	CAISERGYEQYF